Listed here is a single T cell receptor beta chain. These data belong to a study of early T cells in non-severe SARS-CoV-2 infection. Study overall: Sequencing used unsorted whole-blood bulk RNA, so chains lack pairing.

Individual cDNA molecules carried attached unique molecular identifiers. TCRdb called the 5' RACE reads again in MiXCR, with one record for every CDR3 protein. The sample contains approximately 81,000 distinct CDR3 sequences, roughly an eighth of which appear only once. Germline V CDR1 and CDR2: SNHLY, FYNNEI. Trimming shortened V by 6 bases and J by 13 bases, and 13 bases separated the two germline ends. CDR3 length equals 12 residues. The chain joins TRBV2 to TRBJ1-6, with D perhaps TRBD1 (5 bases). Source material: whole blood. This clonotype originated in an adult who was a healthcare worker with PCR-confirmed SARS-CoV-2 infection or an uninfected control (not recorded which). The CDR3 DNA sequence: TGTGCCAGCAGCCAGGGCGTCGGCCCCCTCCACTTT. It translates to CASSQGVGPLHF.